The 19 T cell receptor beta chains below come from one sample, sequenced in a study of metastatic and nonmetastatic thyroid tumors. TCRdb reanalyzed the PCR reads via MiXCR. The sample lists around 25,000 clones; 20% to 25% were seen once. Patients underwent thyroid surgery, and none had received any treatment before it. The specimen was adjacent normal tissue. Source of these receptors: a female donor with papillary thyroid cancer or a benign thyroid nodule (not recorded which). Some clones in this sample may be carry-over from other donors' samples.

This clone appeared many times. The rearrangement links TRBV20-1 to TRBJ1-1; no reliable D call. The germline V gene has CDR1 DFQATT and CDR2 SNEGSKA (reference sequence). V was pared by 0 bases and J by 1 base, with 9 bases between. This CDR3 has 14 amino acids. The CDR3 nucleotides read TGCAGTGCTAGAGATGGGAAAGGGAACACTGAAGCTTTCTTT. Protein: CSARDGKGNTEAFF.

This clone was seen ten or more times. This sequence joins TRBV10-3 and TRBJ1-5, with 9 positions matching TRBD1. Germline values: CDR1 ENHRY, CDR2 SYGVKD. The J segment lost 3 bases and the V segment lost 5 bases, leaving 5 bases of the junction unmatched. The CDR3 spans 15 residues. CDR3 bases: TGTGCCATCAGTACAGACAGGGGGAACAATCAGCCCCAGCATTTT. Translation: CAISTDRGNNQPQHF.

At least ten counts were recorded for this clone. The rearrangement uses TRBV7-9 and TRBJ1-4; D remains ambiguous. CDR3 length equals 15 residues. The ends were cut back, 5 bases at V and 0 bases at J, with 10 bases in the middle. Germline loops: CDR1 SEHNR, CDR2 FQNEAQ (reference sequence). CDR3 DNA sequence: TGTGCCAGCAGCCTCTACAGTTCAACTAATGAAAAACTGTTTTTT. It encodes CASSLYSSTNEKLFF.

In the case of this clone: This clone may be a read error of a much larger clone one base away. The chain joins TRBV7-9 to TRBJ2-5, with a possible D match to TRBD2 (6 bases). CDR1 is SEHNR and CDR2 is FQNEAQ in the germline V gene (reference sequence). The CDR3 length is 14 residues. In nucleotides, the CDR3 is TGTGCCAGCAGCTTACAGGCGGCGGGAAAGACCCAGTGCTTC. It yields the protein CASSLQAAGKTQCF.

With respect to this clone: Since no conserved phenylalanine or tryptophan closes the CDR3, a read error is the likely cause. The rearrangement joins TRBV11-3 to TRBJ2-1; the D gene is possibly TRBD2 (5 bases). This CDR3 contains 14 residues. The V gene's germline CDR1 is SGHNT and CDR2 YENEEA. V gave up 5 bases and J gave up 9 bases, with 17 bases separating them. The DNA for the CDR3 is TGTGCCAGCAGCGTAGCCAATCAGCGGATTGAGCAGTTCATC. Translated, it gives CASSVANQRIEQFI.

This clone was counted ten times or more. J is TRBJ1-1 and V is TRBV5-4, with D unresolved. Trimming took off 1 base at V and 0 bases at J, with 4 bases between the two ends. This CDR3 contains 13 residues. Germline values: CDR1 SGHNT, CDR2 YYREEE (reference sequence). The CDR3 is CASSLLMNTEAFF. As DNA, the CDR3 is TGTGCCAGCAGCTTGCTCATGAACACTGAAGCTTTCTTT.

This clone was found many times. V gene TRBV28 combines with J gene TRBJ1-4; D gene ambiguous. CDR3 length equals 15 residues. Trimming pared 6 bases from V and 3 bases from J, leaving 14 bases between. Germline-derived CDR1 and CDR2 are MDHEN and SYDVKM. The chain's CDR3 is CASRASASPNEKLFF. The CDR3, as DNA: TGTGCCAGCAGGGCCTCCGCTAGCCCTAATGAAAAACTGTTTTTT.

This clone was detected many times. A read error may explain this, as a much larger clone is one base away. The rearrangement uses TRBV6-2 or TRBV6-3 and TRBJ1-2; no clear D. The CDR3 length is 15 residues. Trimming removed 6 bases from V and 4 bases from J, with 18 bases in between. The germline V gene has CDR1 MNHEY and CDR2 SVGEGT. CDR3 amino acids: CASSPRARHLYGYTF. The CDR3 DNA reads TGTGCCAGCAGCCCTAGGGCCAGACACCTCTATGGCTACACCTTC.

This clone was counted ten times or more. CDR3 loop: CASSREVQETQYF. CDR3 coding DNA: TGTGCCAGCTCTCGGGAAGTACAAGAGACCCAGTACTTC. The chain combines TRBV18 with TRBJ2-5; D is perhaps TRBD2 (5 bases). Germline CDR1 and CDR2: KGHSH and LQKENI. This CDR3 region has 13 residues. With 6 bases removed from V and 2 bases from J, the gap between germline ends came to 10 bases.

This chain links TRBV7-8 with TRBJ2-2, with 12 nucleotides matching TRBD2. This CDR3 is built from 17 residues. After removal of 1 base from V and 9 bases from J, the junction contained 9 bases not matched to a gene. Germline-derived CDR1 and CDR2 are SGHVS and FQNEAQ. The CDR3 sequence: CASSLVRLAGANRELFF. The CDR3 bases are TGTGCCAGCAGCTTAGTTCGACTAGCGGGGGCGAACCGGGAGCTGTTTTTT.

This clone was seen a few times. This sequence joins TRBV5-1 and TRBJ2-3, with 8 bases lining up with TRBD2. The germline V gene has CDR1 SGHRS and CDR2 YFSETQ. The CDR3 consists of 18 residues. Germline trimming cut 0 bases from V and 9 bases from J; bases unmatched to any gene: 18. The CDR3 region is CASSLGLGGGPARGTQYF. CDR3 in DNA: TGCGCCAGCAGCTTGGGGTTGGGCGGGGGGCCCGCCCGGGGGACGCAGTATTTT.

The CDR3 DNA is TGTGCCAGCAGTGAACGCGCTAACAATTCACCCCTCCACTTT. Its translation is CASSERANNSPLHF. The V and J genes are TRBV6-1 and TRBJ1-6; D unclear. Germline loops: CDR1 MNHNS, CDR2 SASEGT. The CDR3 runs 14 residues. V dropped 2 bases and J dropped 7 bases, with 9 bases sitting between them.

This clone is medium-sized in the sample. This chain joins TRBV6-1 and TRBJ2-7, with TRBD2 matching 13 bases. Germline V gene lookup returns CDR1 MNHNS and CDR2 SASEGT. The CDR3 has 17 residues. Trimming removed 6 bases from V and 7 bases from J; junction bases left unmatched: 15. The CDR3 DNA reads TGTGCCAGCAGCGACACAAGACTAGCGGGAGGAATAGGGGAGCAGTACTTC. It codes for CASSDTRLAGGIGEQYF.

This clone was counted at least ten times. The chain uses TRBV5-6 and TRBJ2-2, with 9 nucleotides matching TRBD2. The CDR3 covers 16 residues. CDR1 SGHDT and CDR2 YYEEEE come from the germline V gene. V was clipped by 4 bases and J by 6 bases; unmatched bases: 10. The CDR3 region is CASSLSLAGKPGELFF. CDR3 nucleotides: TGTGCCAGCAGCCTGAGCCTAGCGGGAAAGCCCGGGGAGCTGTTTTTT.

The table lists this clone with many counts. Within the sample, other DNA sequences also encode this same CDR3. This chain connects TRBV11-2 to TRBJ1-1; no definite D call. V was pared by 5 bases and J by 5 bases, with 9 bases between. From germline, CDR1 is SGHAT and CDR2 FQNNGV. The CDR3 is 12 amino acids. CDR3 in amino acids: CASSPIGTEAFF. As DNA, the CDR3 is TGTGCCAGCAGCCCAATCGGGACTGAAGCTTTCTTT.

This clone was detected many times. The chain carries TRBV29-1 and TRBJ1-2; possibly TRBD1 for D (6 bases). Germline-derived CDR1 and CDR2 are SQVTM and ANQGSEA. Trimming took 4 bases from V and 4 from J, leaving 22 bases between them. The CDR3 has 16 residues. The CDR3 region is CSVGNVWGGALYGYTF. In nucleotides, the CDR3 is TGCAGCGTTGGGAACGTGTGGGGGGGGGCGCTCTATGGCTACACCTTC. The complete variable domain, with remaining parts taken from reference TRBV29-1 and TRBJ1-2, reads SAVISQKPSRDICQRGTSLTIQCQVDSQVTMMFWYRQQPGQSLTLIATANQGSEATYESGFVIDKFPISRPNLTFSTLTVSNMSPEDSSIYLCSVGNVWGGALYGYTFGSGTRLTVV.

This clone was picked up a small number of times. The CDR3 spells CASRDLTGGYNEQFF. CDR3 nucleotide sequence: TGTGCCAGCAGGGATCTAACAGGAGGGTACAATGAGCAGTTCTTC. The chain recombines TRBV6-2 or TRBV6-3 with TRBJ2-1; the D gene is possibly TRBD2 (6 bases). With 6 bases removed from V and 4 bases from J, the gap between germline ends came to 16 bases. Germline CDR1 reads MNHEY; CDR2 reads SVGEGT. This CDR3 spans 15 amino acids.

A remark on this clone: Since a much larger clone is just one base distant, this may be a read error. V usage is TRBV5-4 and J usage is TRBJ1-3, with a possible D match to TRBD1 (6 bases). Germline V gene sequence: CDR1 SGHNT, CDR2 YYREEE (reference sequence). Trimming pared 4 bases from V and 0 bases from J, leaving 11 bases between. The CDR3 length is 15 residues. The CDR3 coding sequence is TGTGCCAGCAGCGCAGGGGCGAGCTCTGGAAACACCATATATTTT. The encoded protein is CASSAGASSGNTIYF.

This clone appeared many times. The chain couples TRBV9 to TRBJ1-1; D call uncertain. V lost 0 bases and J lost 1, with 4 bases in between. The CDR3 runs 13 residues. The V gene's germline CDR1 is SGDLS and CDR2 YYNGEE. The CDR3 DNA is TGTGCCAGCAGCGTAGAACAGAACACTGAAGCTTTCTTT. It yields the protein CASSVEQNTEAFF.